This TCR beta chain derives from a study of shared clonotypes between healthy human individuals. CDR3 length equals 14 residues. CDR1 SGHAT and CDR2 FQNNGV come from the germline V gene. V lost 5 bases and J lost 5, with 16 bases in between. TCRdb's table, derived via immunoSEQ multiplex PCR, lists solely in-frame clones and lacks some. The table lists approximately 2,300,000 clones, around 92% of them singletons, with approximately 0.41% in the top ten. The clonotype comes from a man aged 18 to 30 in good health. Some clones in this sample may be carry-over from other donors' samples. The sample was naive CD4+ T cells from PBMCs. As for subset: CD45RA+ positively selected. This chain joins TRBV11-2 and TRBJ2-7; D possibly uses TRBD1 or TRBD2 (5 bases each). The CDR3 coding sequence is TGTGCCAGCAGCCTCATCGGGCAGGGAGACGAGCAGTACTTC. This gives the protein CASSLIGQGDEQYF.